This is a list of T cell receptor beta chains from one sample in a study of PD-1 blockade in classical Hodgkin lymphoma. The repertoire was sequenced with immunoSEQ multiplex PCR; TCRdb's copy has only in-frame clones and lacks some. The data show about 43,000 clones, under 75% seen once. Specimen: peripheral blood mononuclear cells (PBMCs), collected before the second cycle of nivolumab. These receptors were taken from a human donor with classical Hodgkin lymphoma. Each CDR3 is given with its conserved first and last residue. The order of the fields is CDR3 DNA, CDR3 protein, V gene, J gene, D gene, clone size. The D gene is left open where the match is weak. Rows give clone size only sometimes, using once, few, many, or a class for an expanded clone.

TGTGCCAGCACCTCGGGCAGCTCCTATAATTCACCCCTCCACTTT	CASTSGSSYNSPLHF	TRBV27	TRBJ1-6	-	-
TGCGCCAGCAGGGAGGACAGGCTATCAGGGGAGCTGTTTTTT	CASREDRLSGELFF	TRBV10-2	TRBJ2-2	TRBD1	-
TGTGCCAGCAGTCTCACCCTAGCGGGGATAGGCACAGATACGCAGTATTTT	CASSLTLAGIGTDTQYF	TRBV27	TRBJ2-3	TRBD2	-
TGTGCCAGCAGCTTACAGGGAGATAGGACCGGGGAGCTGTTTTTT	CASSLQGDRTGELFF	TRBV7-3	TRBJ2-2	-	-
TGCGCCAGCAGCCATTCTGCAGATACGCAGTATTTT	CASSHSADTQYF	TRBV4-3	TRBJ2-3	-	-
TGCGCCAGCAGCTCGAGGACAGGGGCCGACGAGCAGTACTTC	CASSSRTGADEQYF	TRBV4-1	TRBJ2-7	TRBD1	-
TGTGCCAGTAAGGGGAAAGATACGCAGTATTTT	CASKGKDTQYF	TRBV19	TRBJ2-3	-	-
TGTGCCAGCAGCAAAGGAGACAGGGGGCGAACCTACGAGCAGTACTTC	CASSKGDRGRTYEQYF	TRBV21-1	TRBJ2-7	-	-
TGTGCCAGCTCCGTGAGGGCCTATAATTCACCCCTCCACTTT	CASSVRAYNSPLHF	TRBV2	TRBJ1-6	-	few
TGTGCCAGCAGCCTCGCCGGGGGGTACTCTGGGGCCAACGTCCTGACTTTC	CASSLAGGYSGANVLTF	TRBV13	TRBJ2-6	TRBD2	-
TGTGCCAGCAGCCAAGACAGGGTTTTTGAAAAACTGTTTTTT	CASSQDRVFEKLFF	TRBV14	TRBJ1-4	-	-
TGTGCTAGTGGTCTTACTTTAGATACGCAGTATTTT	CASGLTLDTQYF	TRBV12-5	TRBJ2-3	-	-
TGTGCCAGCAGCCCCGCCGGGAGGGGCGGTACCGGGGAGCTGTTTTTT	CASSPAGRGGTGELFF	TRBV7-9	TRBJ2-2	TRBD2	once
TGTGCCAGCAGTTTACCTCAGGGCAGGGGAGGCTACGAGCAGTACTTC	CASSLPQGRGGYEQYF	TRBV28	TRBJ2-7	-	-
TGTGCCAGCAGCTCCGAGCGGCACTACGAGCAGTACTTC	CASSSERHYEQYF	TRBV7-8	TRBJ2-7	-	once
TGCAGCGTTGAACGTCCCCCAGGGGCCGAGCAGTACTTC	CSVERPPGAEQYF	TRBV29-1	TRBJ2-7	-	-
TGTGCCAGCAGCCTCAAACCAGGGGGCCCCTACGAGCAGTACTTC	CASSLKPGGPYEQYF	TRBV6-5	TRBJ2-7	TRBD1	-
TGTGCCTGGGTTTGGGGGACAGGGGGCACTGAAGCTTTCTTT	CAWVWGTGGTEAFF	TRBV30	TRBJ1-1	TRBD1	-
TGTGCCAGCAGCTATAATCTCCTTGGGTTTATTGGCGACGAGCAGTACTTC	CASSYNLLGFIGDEQYF	TRBV5-6	TRBJ2-7	-	-
TGTGCCAGCAGTTACTCGACAGGGGTTGTCTATGGCTACACCTTC	CASSYSTGVVYGYTF	TRBV6-5	TRBJ1-2	TRBD1	-
TGCGCCAGCAGCTTGGGGGACAGGGGTTTTTCTGGCTACACCTTC	CASSLGDRGFSGYTF	TRBV5-1	TRBJ1-2	TRBD1	once
TGTGCCAGCAAACCCGGGAGCGAGAATAGCCTCTATGGCTACACCTTC	CASKPGSENSLYGYTF	TRBV6-4	TRBJ1-2	-	-
TGTGCCAGCACCCCGGGACTCCTGAACACCGGGGAGCTGTTTTTT	CASTPGLLNTGELFF	TRBV28	TRBJ2-2	-	-
TGTGCCAGCAGCTTATCGGGGGGTTCTAGCACAGATACGCAGTATTTT	CASSLSGGSSTDTQYF	TRBV11-2	TRBJ2-3	TRBD2	few
TGCAGCGTCGCTGGGACAGGGGTGAATGAAAAACTGTTTTTT	CSVAGTGVNEKLFF	TRBV29-1	TRBJ1-4	TRBD1	-
TGTGCCAGCAGTTCCGGGACTAGCGGGAGTAATGAGCAGTTCTTC	CASSSGTSGSNEQFF	TRBV28	TRBJ2-1	TRBD2	once
TGTGCCAGCAGCTTAAAAGGCCAGACAGGCTATGGCTACACCTTC	CASSLKGQTGYGYTF	TRBV11-1	TRBJ1-2	-	-
TGTGCCAGCAGAGATCCGGGGGCAGGGACCCAGTACTTC	CASRDPGAGTQYF	TRBV25-1	TRBJ2-5	-	once
TGTGCCAGCAGTGGCCCGCGGGGGTCTGGGGCCAACGTCCTGACTTTC	CASSGPRGSGANVLTF	TRBV2	TRBJ2-6	TRBD2	-
TGTGCCAGCAGGCCTTCTGAGTGGTGGGCTGGAAACACCATATATTTT	CASRPSEWWAGNTIYF	TRBV6-6	TRBJ1-3	-	few
TGTGCCAGCAGGCGTTGGGGGGACTCTGAAGCTTTCTTT	CASRRWGDSEAFF	TRBV6-5	TRBJ1-1	-	-
TGTGCCAGCAGTGAATCAGCGACAGAGGGGAACACTGAAGCTTTCTTT	CASSESATEGNTEAFF	TRBV2	TRBJ1-1	-	-
TGTGCCAGCAGCGGGAGGGCCAACTATGGCTACACCTTC	CASSGRANYGYTF	TRBV5-4	TRBJ1-2	-	-
TGTGCCAGCAGTTACGTGACAACTAACTATGGCTACACCTTC	CASSYVTTNYGYTF	TRBV6-5	TRBJ1-2	-	few
TGTGCCAGCAGTTTAAAGTGGACCGGGGAGCTGTTTTTT	CASSLKWTGELFF	TRBV27	TRBJ2-2	-	-
TGTGCCAGCAGCGTAGATGGGACTAGTGTCAGTGAGCAGTTCTTC	CASSVDGTSVSEQFF	TRBV9	TRBJ2-1	TRBD2	-
TGCGCCAGCAGCATCCGGGCCAGCAATGAAAAACTGTTTTTT	CASSIRASNEKLFF	TRBV4-1	TRBJ1-4	-	few
TGCGCCAGCAGCTTGGAGGGACAGGGAGACTATGGCTACACCTTC	CASSLEGQGDYGYTF	TRBV5-1	TRBJ1-2	TRBD1	-
TGCGCCAGCAGCGGAGGGACCTGGGGGGAGACCCAGTACTTC	CASSGGTWGETQYF	TRBV5-1	TRBJ2-5	-	-
TGTGCCAGCGGCTTCCCCGGGGAGCTGTTTTTT	CASGFPGELFF	TRBV9	TRBJ2-2	-	few
TGTGCCAGTAGTAAGGCAGGGGCTGAAGCTTTCTTT	CASSKAGAEAFF	TRBV19	TRBJ1-1	-	once
TGTGCCAGCAGTTACTCGCTTTGGCATCAGCCCCAGCATTTT	CASSYSLWHQPQHF	TRBV6-5	TRBJ1-5	-	few
TGTGCCTGTCGGGGGGGAGCACCAAGTTACTATGGCTACACCTTC	CACRGGAPSYYGYTF	TRBV30	TRBJ1-2	-	-
TGCGCCAGCAGCGCAGGGGAACGGGCTAATGAGCAGTTCTTC	CASSAGERANEQFF	TRBV5-1	TRBJ2-1	-	few
TGTGCCACCTCTGAAGGGGAACTTTCATCTTTC	CATSEGELSSF	TRBV10-3	TRBJ1-2	-	-
TGTGCCAGCAGTGCCCGGGACGGAGTGACCTACGAGCAGTACTTC	CASSARDGVTYEQYF	TRBV25-1	TRBJ2-7	-	-